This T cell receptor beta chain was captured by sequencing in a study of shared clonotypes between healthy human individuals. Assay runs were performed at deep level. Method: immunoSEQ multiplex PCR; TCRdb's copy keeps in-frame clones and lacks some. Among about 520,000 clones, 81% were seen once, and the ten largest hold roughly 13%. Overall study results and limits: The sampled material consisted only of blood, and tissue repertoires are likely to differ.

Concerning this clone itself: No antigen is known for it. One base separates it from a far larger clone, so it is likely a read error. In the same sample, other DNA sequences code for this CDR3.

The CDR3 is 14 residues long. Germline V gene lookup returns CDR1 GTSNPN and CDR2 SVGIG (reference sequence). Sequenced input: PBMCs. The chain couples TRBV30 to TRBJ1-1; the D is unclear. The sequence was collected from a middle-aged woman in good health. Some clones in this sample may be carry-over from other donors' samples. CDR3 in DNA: TGTGCCTGGAGTGTAACGGAGATGAACACTGAAGCCTTCTTT. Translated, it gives CAWSVTEMNTEAFF.